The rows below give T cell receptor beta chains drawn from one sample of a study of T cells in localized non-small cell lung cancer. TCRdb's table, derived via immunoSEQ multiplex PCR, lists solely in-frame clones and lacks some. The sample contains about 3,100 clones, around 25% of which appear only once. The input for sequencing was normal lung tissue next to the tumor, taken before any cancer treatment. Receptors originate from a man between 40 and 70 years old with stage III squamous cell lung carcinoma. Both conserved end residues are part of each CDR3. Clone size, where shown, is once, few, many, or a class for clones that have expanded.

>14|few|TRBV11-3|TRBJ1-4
CASSTDATNEKLFF
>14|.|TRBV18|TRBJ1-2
CASSPARDPYGYTF
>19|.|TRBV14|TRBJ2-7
CASSQDDRTSGGLSYEQYF
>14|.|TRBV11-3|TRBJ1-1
CASSKDRRTGEAFF
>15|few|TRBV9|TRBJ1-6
CASSVGPAYNSPLHF
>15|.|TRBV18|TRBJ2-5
CASSPRTGPGETQYF
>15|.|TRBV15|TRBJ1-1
CATSLDSGGTTEAFF
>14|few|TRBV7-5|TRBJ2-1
CASSFWDSYNEQFF
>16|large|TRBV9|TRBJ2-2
CASSVAAGTESGELFF
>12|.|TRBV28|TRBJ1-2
CASSWELYGYTF
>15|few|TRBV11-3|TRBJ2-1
CASSLEAGGPYEQFF
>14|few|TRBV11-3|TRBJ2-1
CASSLRTAWDEQFF
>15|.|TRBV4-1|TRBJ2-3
CASSQESGSTDTQYF
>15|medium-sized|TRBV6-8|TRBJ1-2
CASSYDGFSLEGYTF
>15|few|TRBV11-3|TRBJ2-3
CASSPGGGSTDTQYF
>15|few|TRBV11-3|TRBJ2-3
CASSLVGGGTDTQYF
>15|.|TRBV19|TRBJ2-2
CASSPGQGASGELFF
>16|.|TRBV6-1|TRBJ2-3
CASSEDRDRPQDTQYF
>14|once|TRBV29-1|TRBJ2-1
CSVKLAGERYEQFF
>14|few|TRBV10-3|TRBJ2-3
CAISETRTGDTQYF
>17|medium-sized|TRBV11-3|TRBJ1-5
CASSPGGGQGGNQPQHF
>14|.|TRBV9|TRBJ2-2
CASRLTGLTGELFF
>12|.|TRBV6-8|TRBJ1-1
CASQAGNTEAFF
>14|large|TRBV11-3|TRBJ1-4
CASSSAATNEKLFF
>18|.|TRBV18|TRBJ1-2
CASSTVGQGQSGNYGYTF
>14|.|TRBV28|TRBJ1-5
CASSGGTVGQPQHF